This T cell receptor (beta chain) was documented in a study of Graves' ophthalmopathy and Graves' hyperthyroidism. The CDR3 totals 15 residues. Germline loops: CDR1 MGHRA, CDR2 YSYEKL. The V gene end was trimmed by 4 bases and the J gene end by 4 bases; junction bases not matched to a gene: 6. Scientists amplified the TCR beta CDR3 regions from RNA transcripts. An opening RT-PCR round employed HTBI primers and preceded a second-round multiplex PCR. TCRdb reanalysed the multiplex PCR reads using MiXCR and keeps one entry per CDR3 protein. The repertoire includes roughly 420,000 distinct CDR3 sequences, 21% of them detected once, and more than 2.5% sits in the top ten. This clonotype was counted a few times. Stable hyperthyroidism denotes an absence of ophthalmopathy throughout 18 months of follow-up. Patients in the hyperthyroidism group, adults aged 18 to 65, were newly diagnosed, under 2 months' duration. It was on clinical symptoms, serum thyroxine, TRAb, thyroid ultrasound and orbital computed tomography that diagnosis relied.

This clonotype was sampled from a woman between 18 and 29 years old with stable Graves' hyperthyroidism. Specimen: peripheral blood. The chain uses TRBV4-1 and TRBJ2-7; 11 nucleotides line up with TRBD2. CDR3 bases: TGCGCCAGCAGCCGGTTAGCGGGAGGGCAATACGAGCAGTACTTC. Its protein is CASSRLAGGQYEQYF.